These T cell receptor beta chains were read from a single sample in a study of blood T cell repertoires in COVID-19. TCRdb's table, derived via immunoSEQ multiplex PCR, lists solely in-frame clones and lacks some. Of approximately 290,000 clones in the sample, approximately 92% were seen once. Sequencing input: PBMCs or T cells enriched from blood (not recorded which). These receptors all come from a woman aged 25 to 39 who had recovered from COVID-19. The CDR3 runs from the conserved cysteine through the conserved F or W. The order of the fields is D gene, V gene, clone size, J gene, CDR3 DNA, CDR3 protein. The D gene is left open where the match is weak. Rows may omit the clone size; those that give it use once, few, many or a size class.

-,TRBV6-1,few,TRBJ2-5,TGTGCCAGCAGTGAAATGCAGGGTCAAGAGACCCAGTACTTC,CASSEMQGQETQYF
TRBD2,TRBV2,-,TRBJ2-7,TGTGCCACTAAGACTAGCAGCCCCTACGAGCAGTACTTC,CATKTSSPYEQYF
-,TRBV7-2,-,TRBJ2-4,TGTGCCAGCAACCAAGAGGGGGGGCAGCACATTCAGTACTTC,CASNQEGGQHIQYF
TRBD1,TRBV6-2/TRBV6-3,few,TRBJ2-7,TGTGCCAGCAGTTTCGGGACAGGGACCTACGAGCAGTACTTC,CASSFGTGTYEQYF
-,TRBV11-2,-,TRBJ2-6,TGTGCCAGCAGCTTAATGGACAGCCGATTCCCCGTCCTGACTTTC,CASSLMDSRFPVLTF
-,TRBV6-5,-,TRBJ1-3,TGTGCCAGCAGTTACTCAGAGAACTCTGGAAACACCATATATTTT,CASSYSENSGNTIYF
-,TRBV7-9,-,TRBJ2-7,TGTGCCAGCAGCTTAAGAGGTTCCCACTCCTACGAGCAGTACTTC,CASSLRGSHSYEQYF
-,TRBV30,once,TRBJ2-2,TGTGCCTGGAGTAGTCTAGCGAACACCGGGGAGCTGTTTTTT,CAWSSLANTGELFF
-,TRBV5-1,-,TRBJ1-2,TGCGCCAGCAGCACCCCGGAGAGGGTCGACTATGGCTACACCTTC,CASSTPERVDYGYTF
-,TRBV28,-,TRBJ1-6,TGTGCCAGCAGCCTCGGACAGCAGAATTCACCCCTCCACTTT,CASSLGQQNSPLHF
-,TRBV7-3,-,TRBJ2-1,TGTGCCAGCAGCTTAGAGGGAAGGAATGAGCAGTTCTTC,CASSLEGRNEQFF
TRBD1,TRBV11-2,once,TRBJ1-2,TGTGCCAGCACCCGCGTAGGGGGCGAAGGCTCTTATGGCTACACCTTC,CASTRVGGEGSYGYTF
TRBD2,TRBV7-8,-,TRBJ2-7,TGTGCCAGCAGCTTGGGACTAGCGTCGACCTACGAGCAGTACTTC,CASSLGLASTYEQYF
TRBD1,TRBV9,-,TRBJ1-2,TGTGCCAGCAGCGATACAGGGGGCTATGGCTACACCTTC,CASSDTGGYGYTF
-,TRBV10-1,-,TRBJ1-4,TGCGCCAGCAGTGACGCCTTGGCACCCGAAAAACTGTTTTTT,CASSDALAPEKLFF
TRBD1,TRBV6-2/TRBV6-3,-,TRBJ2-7,TGTGCCAGCAGTCCCGGGACAGGGTTCCACGAGCAGTACTTC,CASSPGTGFHEQYF
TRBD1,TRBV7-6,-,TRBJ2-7,TGTGCCAGCAGCTTAGCCGGGAGGGACAGGGGGGGCTTCGGATCCTACGAGCAGTACTTC,CASSLAGRDRGGFGSYEQYF
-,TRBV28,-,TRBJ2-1,TGTGCCAGCAAATGGCAGGCTTTTTCCTACAATGAGCAGTTCTTC,CASKWQAFSYNEQFF
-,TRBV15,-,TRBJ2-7,TGTGCCACCAGCAGAGAAATCGGCGGGAACTCCTACGAGCAGTACTTC,CATSREIGGNSYEQYF
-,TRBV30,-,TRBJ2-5,TGTGCCTGGAGTAGGGGCCGGGGGTCCCCTCAAGAGACCCAGTACTTC,CAWSRGRGSPQETQYF
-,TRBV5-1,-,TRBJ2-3,TGCGCCAGCAGCTTGGCCCCGGGAAGAGGCCCAACTAGCACAGATACGCAGTATTTT,CASSLAPGRGPTSTDTQYF
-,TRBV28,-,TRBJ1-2,TGTGCCAGCAGTCTCCCTAACTATGGCTACACCTTC,CASSLPNYGYTF
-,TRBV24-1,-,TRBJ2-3,TGTGCCACCAGTGACCCAGGGGGGACAGATACGCAGTATTTT,CATSDPGGTDTQYF
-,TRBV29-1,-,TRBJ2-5,TGCAGCGATCGACAGCAAGAGACCCAGTACTTC,CSDRQQETQYF
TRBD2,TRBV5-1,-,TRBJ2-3,TGCGCCAGCAGCTTGGGGTCTAGCGGGGATACGCAGTATTTT,CASSLGSSGDTQYF